This TCR beta chain was sequenced during a study of T-cell reconstitution after alpha-beta-depleted transplantation in children (TCRdb year 2016). Background on the whole study: Using TCR repertoire profiling, the study followed T-cell immune reconstitution in a quantitative way in children after TCRalphabeta/CD19-depleted allogeneic hematopoietic cell transplantation.

Reading the label with the study, this specimen's treatment or condition is: allogeneic hematopoietic cell transplantation with graft depleted of TCRalphabeta T cells and CD19 B cells. TCRalphabeta/CD19-depleted allogeneic hematopoietic cell grafts were given to the transplant recipients, all of whom were children. This clonotype is a singleton in its sample. What antigen it recognizes has not been identified. No base-level quality is on record; no much larger clone is a single base apart. Deletion took 7 bases off V and 4 bases off J, with a span of 13 bases between the germline ends. From the cysteine up to the phenylalanine, the CDR3 has a length of 13 residues. The DNA shown is the 39-base CDR3, in frame from base 1. Libraries were made using PCR. TCRdb shows the sequencer as Illumina HiSeq 2500. TCR libraries were prepared with molecular barcoding, using unique molecular identifiers to normalize TCRbeta repertoire quantification. The public sequencing data were trimmed at Q25 with fastp and processed into clonotypes with MiXCR by TCRdb, which kept only in-frame beta chains. Records with the same CDR3 protein are collapsed into one entry carrying the most frequent genes and DNA. The sample data list approximately 500,000 distinct CDR3 sequences, and roughly 27% of these were observed just once. The top ten clones comprise less than 40% of the sample.

Summary of the overall study and its limitations: In some patients, the high TCRbeta diversity seen at day 60 was put down to recipient T cells and intrathymic progenitors that had survived conditioning. Over the following months the frequencies of hyperexpanded clones went down, and after one year T-cell counts and TCRbeta diversity were mostly credited to newly produced T cells. The apparently early recovery of alphabetaT-cell counts about two months after transplant reportedly depended on only several hundred rapidly expanded clones that came from non-depleted graft cells.

The receptor comes from a boy in the first two years of life with Wiskott-Aldrich syndrome, due to receive a stem cell transplant. The chain uses TRBV12-3 or TRBV12-4 and TRBJ1-1; the D gene cannot be named for sure. Sample: PBMCs, taken before TCRalphabeta/CD19-depleted stem cell transplant. The sequenced DNA: TGTGCCAGCACCTTGGCGGGTATCACTGAAGCTTTCTTT. It encodes CASTLAGITEAFF.